These T cell receptor beta chains were read from a single sample in a study of control samples from healthy donors and cancer patients. Profiling relied on immunoSEQ multiplex PCR, and the TCRdb table lists in-frame clones only, not all of them. The sample shows about 410,000 clones, 80% to 95% of them seen only once. The source material was PBMCs. The receptors here all came from a man in his forties with head and neck cancer. Each CDR3 is given with its conserved first and last residue. Each record gives: D gene, J gene, clone size, V gene, CDR3 DNA, CDR3 protein. A D gene is named only where the DNA matches it firmly. Clone size is not always given. Where it is, it says once, few, many or a class for expanded clones.

d_gene: .; j_gene: TRBJ2-3; abundance: .; v_gene: TRBV11-2; CDR3nt: TGTGCCAGCAGGCGTACCGGGACTCCTTACCCTAGCACAGATACGCAGTATTTT; CDR3aa: CASRRTGTPYPSTDTQYF
d_gene: .; j_gene: TRBJ1-1; abundance: .; v_gene: TRBV19; CDR3nt: TGTGCCAGTAGTATAGGAGCTTTCGGGGGGCTGGACACTGAAGCTTTCTTT; CDR3aa: CASSIGAFGGLDTEAFF
d_gene: TRBD2; j_gene: TRBJ2-3; abundance: .; v_gene: TRBV6-5; CDR3nt: TGTGCCAGCAGTCAGACCCACCGGGGGGCAGATACGCAGTATTTT; CDR3aa: CASSQTHRGADTQYF
d_gene: TRBD2; j_gene: TRBJ2-1; abundance: .; v_gene: TRBV29-1; CDR3nt: TGCAGCGTTGTAATAGCGGGGGTTGAGCAGTTCTTC; CDR3aa: CSVVIAGVEQFF
d_gene: .; j_gene: TRBJ1-2; abundance: .; v_gene: TRBV5-6; CDR3nt: TGTGCCAGCAGCTTGGGCGACAGGACAAACCATGGCTACACCTTC; CDR3aa: CASSLGDRTNHGYTF
d_gene: .; j_gene: TRBJ2-7; abundance: once; v_gene: TRBV3-1/TRBV3-2; CDR3nt: TGTGCCAGCAGCCAGACAAGGACTCCGGATGCTAAATACGAGCAGTACTTC; CDR3aa: CASSQTRTPDAKYEQYF
d_gene: .; j_gene: TRBJ2-7; abundance: .; v_gene: TRBV6-5; CDR3nt: TGTGCCAGCAGTTATGAGGGGACATTCTACGAGCAGTACTTC; CDR3aa: CASSYEGTFYEQYF
d_gene: .; j_gene: TRBJ2-1; abundance: .; v_gene: TRBV6-4; CDR3nt: TGTGCCAGCAGTGCGGAGGGGGTCAATGAGCAGTTCTTC; CDR3aa: CASSAEGVNEQFF
d_gene: TRBD1; j_gene: TRBJ2-7; abundance: .; v_gene: TRBV4-1; CDR3nt: TGCGCCAGCAGCCAAGCGTCAGGGACAGCATTATCCTACGAGCAGTACTTC; CDR3aa: CASSQASGTALSYEQYF
d_gene: .; j_gene: TRBJ2-3; abundance: .; v_gene: TRBV6-1; CDR3nt: TGTGCCAGCAGTGACCACTATGCAGATACGCAGTATTTT; CDR3aa: CASSDHYADTQYF
d_gene: .; j_gene: TRBJ1-1; abundance: .; v_gene: TRBV6-5; CDR3nt: TGTGCCAGCAGTTCCGAACCGACTGAAGCTTTCTTT; CDR3aa: CASSSEPTEAFF
d_gene: .; j_gene: TRBJ1-1; abundance: .; v_gene: TRBV10-3; CDR3nt: TGTGCCATCAGCAGGGGCATGAACACTGAAGCTTTCTTT; CDR3aa: CAISRGMNTEAFF
d_gene: TRBD1; j_gene: TRBJ2-3; abundance: once; v_gene: TRBV4-1; CDR3nt: TGCGCCAGCAGCCAAAGGACGGGACAGGGTCTAGATACGCAGTATTTT; CDR3aa: CASSQRTGQGLDTQYF
d_gene: .; j_gene: TRBJ1-1; abundance: .; v_gene: TRBV7-3; CDR3nt: TGTGCCAGCAGCGAAGGACCTGCGAACACTGAAGCTTTCTTT; CDR3aa: CASSEGPANTEAFF
d_gene: .; j_gene: TRBJ2-7; abundance: .; v_gene: TRBV19; CDR3nt: TGTGCCAGTAGTGGGAGGGGGTCAAGCTCCTACGAGCAGTACTTC; CDR3aa: CASSGRGSSSYEQYF
d_gene: .; j_gene: TRBJ1-5; abundance: .; v_gene: TRBV19; CDR3nt: TGTGCCAGTGGGCGGGAGGTTAGCAATCAGCCCCAGCATTTT; CDR3aa: CASGREVSNQPQHF
d_gene: TRBD1; j_gene: TRBJ2-4; abundance: .; v_gene: TRBV19; CDR3nt: TGTGCCAGTAGATTGACCGGGACAGTCAACATCGGGGCCAAAAACATTCAGTACTTC; CDR3aa: CASRLTGTVNIGAKNIQYF
d_gene: .; j_gene: TRBJ1-2; abundance: .; v_gene: TRBV6-5; CDR3nt: TGTGCCAGCAGTTACTCGCTGGGGGGCCACTATGGCTACACCTTC; CDR3aa: CASSYSLGGHYGYTF
d_gene: .; j_gene: TRBJ1-2; abundance: .; v_gene: TRBV28; CDR3nt: TGTGCCAGCAGTCTTGGAGGGAGCTACACCTTC; CDR3aa: CASSLGGSYTF
d_gene: TRBD1; j_gene: TRBJ1-4; abundance: .; v_gene: TRBV30; CDR3nt: TGTGCCTGGAGCTTCTCCGGGACAGGGAATGAAAAACTGTTTTTT; CDR3aa: CAWSFSGTGNEKLFF
d_gene: .; j_gene: TRBJ2-1; abundance: .; v_gene: TRBV5-6; CDR3nt: TGTGCCAGCAGCCGGGAAGGGGGTCGTGAGCAGTTCTTC; CDR3aa: CASSREGGREQFF
d_gene: .; j_gene: TRBJ2-7; abundance: once; v_gene: TRBV29-1; CDR3nt: TGCAGCGTTGGGACCGGGACTCTCAACGAGCAGTACTTC; CDR3aa: CSVGTGTLNEQYF
d_gene: TRBD1; j_gene: TRBJ2-1; abundance: .; v_gene: TRBV5-1; CDR3nt: TGCGCCAGCAGCACAGGGGTGGGGAGCTACAATGAGCAGTTCTTC; CDR3aa: CASSTGVGSYNEQFF
d_gene: .; j_gene: TRBJ2-1; abundance: .; v_gene: TRBV19; CDR3nt: TGTGCCAGTAGTTTGAGGACTGGATGGTTCTTC; CDR3aa: CASSLRTGWFF
d_gene: .; j_gene: TRBJ1-1; abundance: .; v_gene: TRBV5-1; CDR3nt: TGCGCCAGCACCCGGGACACCGGCCCTGAAGCTTTCTTT; CDR3aa: CASTRDTGPEAFF
d_gene: .; j_gene: TRBJ1-5; abundance: .; v_gene: TRBV6-1; CDR3nt: TGTGCCAGCAGTGAACAGGGACGTAATCAGCCCCAGCATTTT; CDR3aa: CASSEQGRNQPQHF
d_gene: TRBD1; j_gene: TRBJ2-7; abundance: .; v_gene: TRBV5-1; CDR3nt: TGCGCCAGCAGCAAGGGACAGAGCTACGAGCAGTACTTC; CDR3aa: CASSKGQSYEQYF
d_gene: .; j_gene: TRBJ2-2; abundance: .; v_gene: TRBV10-3; CDR3nt: TGTGCCATCAGCGAAAACACCGGGGAGCTGTTTTTT; CDR3aa: CAISENTGELFF
d_gene: .; j_gene: TRBJ1-1; abundance: .; v_gene: TRBV9; CDR3nt: TGTGCCAGCAGCGTAGGTAGGGGTTTGGCGAACACTGAAGCTTTCTTT; CDR3aa: CASSVGRGLANTEAFF
d_gene: .; j_gene: TRBJ2-1; abundance: .; v_gene: TRBV28; CDR3nt: TGTGCCAGCAGTTTAAAGTTTGAGCAGTTCTTC; CDR3aa: CASSLKFEQFF
d_gene: .; j_gene: TRBJ1-1; abundance: .; v_gene: TRBV2; CDR3nt: TGTGCCAGCAGTGCAGGGCCGGGCACTGAAGCTTTCTTT; CDR3aa: CASSAGPGTEAFF
d_gene: .; j_gene: TRBJ2-7; abundance: .; v_gene: TRBV7-8; CDR3nt: TGTGCCAGCAGCTTAGCTGGCAGCTCCTACGAGCAGTACTTC; CDR3aa: CASSLAGSSYEQYF
d_gene: .; j_gene: TRBJ2-4; abundance: .; v_gene: TRBV15; CDR3nt: TGTGCCACAAGGGTGACCCGGGACACCCGTTTAGCCAAAAACATTCAGTACTTC; CDR3aa: CATRVTRDTRLAKNIQYF
d_gene: .; j_gene: TRBJ1-3; abundance: once; v_gene: TRBV7-8; CDR3nt: TGTGCCAGCAGCTCCACATCCAGCGGCAACACCATATATTTT; CDR3aa: CASSSTSSGNTIYF
d_gene: TRBD2; j_gene: TRBJ2-1; abundance: .; v_gene: TRBV3-1/TRBV3-2; CDR3nt: TGTGCCAGCAGCCACCTACTAGCGGGAGTTAGTACCCTAAGCGTGGATGAGCAGTTCTTC; CDR3aa: CASSHLLAGVSTLSVDEQFF
d_gene: .; j_gene: TRBJ1-4; abundance: .; v_gene: TRBV2; CDR3nt: TGTGCCAGCAACCGGGTAGGGCGCGAAAAACTGTTTTTT; CDR3aa: CASNRVGREKLFF
d_gene: TRBD1; j_gene: TRBJ1-6; abundance: few; v_gene: TRBV30; CDR3nt: TGTGCCTGGAGTGTACTGGGACAGGGTTCCTTACCGCTCCACTTT; CDR3aa: CAWSVLGQGSLPLHF
d_gene: .; j_gene: TRBJ2-3; abundance: few; v_gene: TRBV6-2/TRBV6-3; CDR3nt: TGTGCCAGCAGCACCCGGGTTACGCAGTATTTT; CDR3aa: CASSTRVTQYF
d_gene: .; j_gene: TRBJ2-7; abundance: .; v_gene: TRBV9; CDR3nt: TGTGCCAGCAGTATTGGGTCTCCGGGGGAGCAGTACTTC; CDR3aa: CASSIGSPGEQYF
d_gene: .; j_gene: TRBJ1-5; abundance: .; v_gene: TRBV28; CDR3nt: TGTGCCAGCAGCCGGAAATATCAGCCCCAGCATTTT; CDR3aa: CASSRKYQPQHF
d_gene: TRBD1; j_gene: TRBJ1-3; abundance: .; v_gene: TRBV28; CDR3nt: TGTGCCAGCAGCCCAAGGACAGGGGGATCGTACACCATATATTTT; CDR3aa: CASSPRTGGSYTIYF
d_gene: .; j_gene: TRBJ1-5; abundance: .; v_gene: TRBV28; CDR3nt: TGTGCCAGCAGTTTCCCACACCAAGGTGGTACTCAGCCCCAGCATTTT; CDR3aa: CASSFPHQGGTQPQHF